In this sample, the clone carrying this TCR beta chain turned up a few times. The CDR3 runs 16 residues. Trimming removed 7 bases from V and 2 bases from J, with 20 bases in between. The germline V gene has CDR1 LNHDA and CDR2 SQIVND (reference sequence). Time point denoted: newly diagnosed GD, antithyroid drugs for less than 3 months. PBMC-extracted RNA yielded the TCR library. The authors drew 8.5 to 9 milliliters of peripheral blood into EDTA tubes. The data belong to a study of regulatory T cells in long-lasting Graves disease. Relying on iRepertoire HTBI primers and Arm-PCR of CDR3 regions, the team built TCR beta libraries. In TCRdb, the multiplex PCR reads were re-called with MiXCR into one record per CDR3 protein. Of 560,000 or so distinct CDR3 sequences in the sample, 15% to 20% were seen once. These data also formed part of another study, on T cells in Graves' hyperthyroidism and ophthalmopathy. This second report adds: HTBI primers were employed in a first-round RT-PCR of the TCR CDR3. Ophthalmopathy was told apart from stable hyperthyroidism by a 13 V-J model. The model forecast ophthalmopathy, anticipating it by a median approximately 7 months before onset.

The genes are TRBV19 and TRBJ1-2; tentative D call: TRBD1 (5 bases). The sample in question was peripheral blood mononuclear cells (PBMCs), obtained at new diagnosis, from a patient treated with antithyroid drugs. The TCR originated in a man between 18 and 29 years old with Graves disease. CDR3 DNA sequence: TGTGCCAGTAACCCCCGTATCGGGACGGGGAACTATGGCTACACCTTC. This gives the protein CASNPRIGTGNYGYTF.